The 21 T cell receptor beta chains below come from one sample, sequenced in a study of blood T cell repertoires in COVID-19. The table came from immunoSEQ multiplex PCR; TCRdb's copy has only in-frame clones and leaves some out. The sample holds about 220,000 clones, about nine tenths seen once. The sample taken for sequencing was PBMCs or T cells enriched from blood (not recorded which). Source of these receptors: a woman aged 25 to 39 who had recovered from COVID-19.

The V and J genes are TRBV7-9 and TRBJ2-1; 10 nucleotides agree with TRBD2. CDR1 is SEHNR and CDR2 is FQNEAQ in the germline V gene (reference sequence). The CDR3 sequence is 15 residues long. The V segment lost 3 bases and the J segment 10 bases; nucleotides outside the gene matches: 9. The CDR3 sequence: CASSFTAGGPGEQFF. CDR3 DNA sequence: TGTGCCAGCAGCTTTACAGCGGGGGGGCCGGGAGAGCAGTTCTTC.

The chain carries TRBV7-3 and TRBJ2-3; D may be TRBD2 (5 bases). This CDR3 is built from 14 residues. V was cut by 3 bases and J by 0 bases, with 7 bases left in between. Germline V gene sequence: CDR1 SGHTA, CDR2 FQGTGA. The CDR3 nucleotides are TGTGCCAGCAGCTTGCGGGCTAGCACAGATACGCAGTATTTT. Its protein is CASSLRASTDTQYF.

The chain has TRBV27 and TRBJ1-5; the D gene is possibly TRBD1 (6 bases). The V gene lost 4 bases and the J gene lost 1 base, with 11 bases spanning the gap. CDR1 and CDR2 (germline): MNHEY, SMNVEV (reference sequence). This CDR3 region has 15 residues. The CDR3 region has the DNA TGTGCCAGCAGTTCCAGGGGTATGAGCAATCAGCCCCAGCATTTT. Protein: CASSSRGMSNQPQHF.

This chain links TRBV27 with TRBJ1-5; the D gene is possibly TRBD1 (5 bases). Germline loops: CDR1 MNHEY, CDR2 SMNVEV (reference sequence). This CDR3 comprises 15 residues. V shed 3 bases and J shed 0 bases, with 9 bases lying between them. CDR3 in DNA: TGTGCCAGCAGTTTCGGTGGGGCTAGCAATCAGCCCCAGCATTTT. Amino acids: CASSFGGASNQPQHF.

This rearrangement joins TRBV7-9 to TRBJ2-3, with D unclear. CDR3 length: 13 amino acids. Germline CDR1 is SEHNR and CDR2 is FQNEAQ (reference sequence). V was clipped by 3 bases and J by 5 bases, with 9 bases between them. The CDR3 region is CASSFRSEDTQYF. CDR3 nucleotide sequence: TGTGCCAGCAGCTTCCGGTCCGAAGATACGCAGTATTTT. Full variable domain (rest looked up from reference TRBV7-9 and TRBJ2-3): DTGVSQNPRHKITKRGQNVTFRCDPISEHNRLYWYRQTLGQGPEFLTYFQNEAQLEKSRLLSDRFSAERPKGSFSTLEIQRTEQGDSAMYLCASSFRSEDTQYFGPGTRLTVL.

The rearrangement links TRBV6-5 to TRBJ2-2; D might be TRBD2 (5 bases). The CDR3 runs to 12 residues. V was clipped by 7 bases and J by 5 bases, with 8 bases between them. CDR1 MNHEY and CDR2 SVGAGI come from the germline V gene. CDR3 sequence: CASMRATGELFF. DNA for the CDR3: TGTGCCAGCATGCGGGCGACCGGGGAGCTGTTTTTT.

The chain combines TRBV5-1 with TRBJ2-3, with TRBD2 matching 7 bases. The ends lost 0 bases at V and 0 bases at J; junction bases unmatched: 4. CDR3 length: 16 amino acids. Looked up from germline, CDR1 is SGHRS and CDR2 is YFSETQ. The CDR3 protein is CASSLGLAVSTDTQYF. In DNA form, the CDR3 reads TGCGCCAGCAGCTTGGGGCTAGCGGTGAGCACAGATACGCAGTATTTT.

The rearrangement links TRBV18 to TRBJ2-5, with D possibly being TRBD2 (6 bases). Germline values: CDR1 KGHSH, CDR2 LQKENI. This CDR3 has 14 residues. Trimming pared 1 base from V and 4 bases from J, leaving 10 bases between. CDR3 nucleotide sequence: TGTGCCAGCTCACCACTCAACGGGGGAGAGACCCAGTACTTC. It codes for CASSPLNGGETQYF.

The chain joins TRBV2 to TRBJ2-5; perhaps TRBD1 as D (5 bases). Germline CDR1 is SNHLY and CDR2 is FYNNEI. The ends were cut back, 6 bases at V and 4 bases at J, with 18 bases in the middle. The CDR3 length is 15 residues. The CDR3 DNA reads TGTGCCAGCAGGATGTGGGGCTCAACCGCAGAGACCCAGTACTTC. It codes for CASRMWGSTAETQYF.

This chain links TRBV2 with TRBJ2-1; D not certain. V dropped 7 bases and J dropped 5 bases, with 9 bases sitting between them. The CDR3 is made up of 12 amino acids. Germline V gene data show CDR1 as SNHLY and CDR2 as FYNNEI. This chain's CDR3 is CASIPGDNEQFF. In nucleotides, the CDR3 is TGTGCCAGCATCCCAGGCGACAATGAGCAGTTCTTC.

V is TRBV3-1 (or the pseudogene TRBV3-2) and J is TRBJ2-7; TRBD2 might be the D (5 bases). The CDR3 sequence is 14 residues long. Germline V gives CDR1 LGHDT, CDR2 YNNKEL (reference sequence). V lost 3 bases and J lost 0, with 9 bases in between. The CDR3 DNA follows: TGTGCCAGCAGCCACTTCACTAGCTCCTACGAGCAGTACTTC. It translates to CASSHFTSSYEQYF.

The rearrangement joins TRBV9 to TRBJ2-3; 9 bases are shared with TRBD2. CDR1 and CDR2 from the germline V gene are SGDLS and YYNGEE. This CDR3 comprises 16 residues. Trimming at V came to 0 bases and at J to 5 bases, leaving 7 bases not matched to a gene. The CDR3 loop reads CASSVVRGGRKDTQYF. The DNA for the CDR3 is TGTGCCAGCAGCGTAGTGCGGGGGGGCCGGAAAGATACGCAGTATTTT.

The chain carries TRBV5-5 and TRBJ2-1, with 8 bases fitting TRBD1. From germline, CDR1 is SGHKS and CDR2 YYEKEE (reference sequence). This CDR3 spans 15 amino acids. Unmatched junction bases numbered 6, after V lost 3 bases and J lost 4 bases. Here the CDR3 reads CASSSGQGGYNEQFF. CDR3 nucleotide sequence: TGTGCCAGCAGCTCAGGACAGGGAGGATACAATGAGCAGTTCTTC.

This clone has only one observation. The rearrangement uses TRBV7-9 and TRBJ1-1, with D possibly TRBD1 on 5 matching bases. V was pared by 0 bases and J by 7 bases, with 12 bases between. The CDR3 length is 14 residues. Germline loops: CDR1 SEHNR, CDR2 FQNEAQ (reference sequence). The CDR3, as DNA: TGTGCCAGCAGCTTAGCGCAGCAGGGAGGTGAAGCTTTCTTT. It translates to CASSLAQQGGEAFF.

CDR3 sequence (DNA): TGTGCCAGCTTAAGGCTAGCGGGGTTCAATGAGCAGTTCTTC. Protein: CASLRLAGFNEQFF. The chain couples TRBV2 to TRBJ2-1, with 9 positions matching TRBD2. J lost 6 bases, V lost 8 bases, and 8 bases had no gene match. Germline V gene sequence: CDR1 SNHLY, CDR2 FYNNEI. The CDR3 spans 14 residues. Variable domain in full (rest from reference TRBV2 and TRBJ2-1): EPEVTQTPSHQVTQMGQEVILRCVPISNHLYFYWYRQILGQKVEFLVSFYNNEISEKSEIFDDQFSVERPDGSNFTLKIRSTKLEDSAMYFCASLRLAGFNEQFFGPGTRLTVL.

J is TRBJ2-3 and V is TRBV7-3, with D perhaps matching TRBD2 (6 bases). Germline lookup yields CDR1 SGHTA and CDR2 FQGTGA. The V and J ends lost 0 bases and 1 base respectively, with 8 bases between them. The CDR3 covers 15 residues. CDR3 loop: CASSLTGGGTDTQYF. In DNA form, the CDR3 reads TGTGCCAGCAGCTTAACGGGGGGAGGCACAGATACGCAGTATTTT. Together with reference TRBV7-3 and TRBJ2-3, the CDR3 gives the full variable domain: GAGVSQTPSNKVTEKGKYVELRCDPISGHTALYWYRQSLGQGPEFLIYFQGTGAADDSGLPNDRFFAVRPEGSVSTLKIQRTERGDSAVYLCASSLTGGGTDTQYFGPGTRLTVL.

This chain links TRBV6-1 with TRBJ1-2, with D possibly matching TRBD1 (5 bases). V lost 3 bases to trimming and J lost 0 bases, with 5 bases between them. Looked up from germline, CDR1 is MNHNS and CDR2 is SASEGT. The CDR3 is made up of 13 amino acids. CDR3 DNA: TGTGCCAGCAGTGACAGGGCTAACTATGGCTACACCTTC. It specifies CASSDRANYGYTF.

V is TRBV11-1 and J is TRBJ2-2; TRBD2 matches at 9 bases. With V trimmed by 2 bases and J by 2 bases, 3 bases remained unmatched. Germline CDR1 reads SGHAT; CDR2 reads FQDESV (reference sequence). The CDR3 contains 16 residues. The CDR3 DNA sequence: TGTGCCAGCAGCTTATCGACTAGCGGAAACACCGGGGAGCTGTTTTTT. This encodes CASSLSTSGNTGELFF.

This clone is a singleton in its sample. V is TRBV11-3 and J is TRBJ2-7; TRBD1 matches at 7 bases. Germline V gives CDR1 SGHNT, CDR2 YENEEA. This CDR3 is 17 amino acids long. The V gene end was trimmed by 0 bases and the J gene end by 4 bases; junction bases not matched to a gene: 12. CDR3 sequence (DNA): TGTGCCAGCAGCTTAGATTATGGGCAAGGGGGCCCTTACGAGCAGTACTTC. It translates to CASSLDYGQGGPYEQYF.

The chain joins TRBV29-1 to TRBJ1-3; no clear D gene. Germline CDR1 is SQVTM and CDR2 is ANQGSEA. The V and J ends lost 4 bases and 2 bases respectively, with 18 bases between them. This CDR3 has 16 amino acids. The CDR3 loop is CSVGVLGVGTGNTIYF. DNA of the CDR3: TGCAGCGTTGGGGTGCTCGGGGTAGGCACTGGAAACACCATATATTTT.

This chain connects TRBV4-3 to TRBJ2-7, with D unclear. The CDR3 has 15 residues. Germline CDR1 and CDR2: LGHNA and YSLEER. The ends were cut back, 2 bases at V and 0 bases at J, with 11 bases in the middle. The CDR3 region has the DNA TGCGCCAGCAGCCAATACCCTTCGAGCTCCTACGAGCAGTACTTC. It specifies CASSQYPSSSYEQYF.